This entry lists 10 T cell receptor beta chains sequenced from one sample in a study of T cell responses to AZD1222 COVID-19 vaccine. Some clones are missing from TCRdb's copy, which holds only in-frame ones; the method was immunoSEQ multiplex PCR. The top ten clones hold about 4.9% of a sample with about 140,000 clones, more than 70% of them seen once. The sequencing here drew on peripheral blood, taken 28 days after the second AZD1222 dose. These receptors came from an adult who received the AZD1222 COVID-19 vaccine.

With respect to this clone: Other DNA sequences from this sample encode an identical CDR3 as well. The chain carries TRBV7-2 and TRBJ2-3; the match to TRBD2 covers 13 bases. Germline CDR1 and CDR2: SGHTA and FQGNSA. The CDR3 is 15 residues long. With 8 bases clipped from V and 2 bases from J, the junction kept 4 bases outside the gene matches. DNA for the CDR3: TGTGCCAGCTCACTAGCGGGGGGGCCCACAGATACGCAGTATTTT. It codes for CASSLAGGPTDTQYF. Complete variable domain (other parts from reference TRBV7-2 and TRBJ2-3): GAGVSQSPSNKVTEKGKDVELRCDPISGHTALYWYRQSLGQGLEFLIYFQGNSAPDKSGLPSDRFSAERTGGSVSTLTIQRTQQEDSAVYLCASSLAGGPTDTQYFGPGTRLTVL.

The rearrangement links TRBV27 to TRBJ2-7; D possibly corresponds to TRBD2 (6 bases). In germline, CDR1 is MNHEY, CDR2 SMNVEV (reference sequence). The ends were cut back, 7 bases at V and 5 bases at J, with 18 bases in the middle. The CDR3 has 14 residues. CDR3 sequence: CASTSRAGRNEQYF. CDR3 nucleotides: TGTGCCAGCACGAGTAGGGCGGGAAGGAACGAGCAGTACTTC.

This clone was found a few times. The CDR3 protein is CASSPDREGNEQFF. In nucleotides, the CDR3 is TGCGCCAGCAGCCCCGACAGGGAGGGCAATGAGCAGTTCTTC. The chain carries TRBV5-1 and TRBJ2-1; D may be TRBD1 or TRBD2 (7 bases each). Germline V gene sequence: CDR1 SGHRS, CDR2 YFSETQ. V dropped 4 bases and J dropped 6 bases, with 14 bases sitting between them. The CDR3 has 14 residues.

The V call is TRBV30, the J call TRBJ2-5; 7 positions agree with TRBD1. V shed 4 bases, J shed 6 bases, and the junction held 11 bases outside the gene matches. The length of the CDR3 is 14 residues. CDR1 is GTSNPN and CDR2 is SVGIG in the germline V gene (reference sequence). The CDR3 nucleotides read TGTGCCTGGATTCGGACAGGCGGAGAGAAGACCCAGTACTTC. This codes for CAWIRTGGEKTQYF.

This chain links TRBV27 with TRBJ2-3; D perhaps matches TRBD1 (5 bases). Looked up from germline, CDR1 is MNHEY and CDR2 is SMNVEV (reference sequence). Trimming shortened V by 2 bases and J by 5 bases, and 5 bases separated the two germline ends. CDR3 length: 12 amino acids. This chain's CDR3 is CASSLQGDTQYF. The CDR3 bases are TGTGCCAGCAGTTTACAGGGAGATACGCAGTATTTT.

The chain couples TRBV7-9 to TRBJ2-7; 11 positions agree with TRBD1. The germline gives CDR1 SEHNR, CDR2 FQNEAQ (reference sequence). Germline trimming cut 1 base from V and 4 bases from J; bases unmatched to any gene: 0. This CDR3 contains 14 residues. CDR3 sequence reads: CASSLGDRGYEQYF. CDR3 DNA sequence: TGTGCCAGCAGCTTAGGGGACAGGGGGTACGAGCAGTACTTC.

The chain recombines TRBV10-3 with TRBJ2-7, with 7 bases matching TRBD1. Germline values: CDR1 ENHRY, CDR2 SYGVKD. The CDR3 consists of 14 residues. V shed 5 bases and J 6 bases; nucleotides not matched to a gene: 10. The CDR3 DNA reads as TGTGCCATCAGTTACGACAGGGTAATCGGCGAGCAGTACTTC. This encodes CAISYDRVIGEQYF.

The chain has TRBV30 and TRBJ1-1; D is possibly TRBD1 (6 bases). This CDR3 is 11 amino acids long. CDR1 GTSNPN and CDR2 SVGIG come from the germline V gene (reference sequence). V shed 4 bases and J shed 11 bases, with 14 bases lying between them. The CDR3 reads CAWIGTGAAFF. The CDR3 DNA is TGTGCCTGGATAGGGACGGGGGCGGCTTTCTTT. The full variable domain, in which reference TRBV30 and TRBJ1-1 provide the parts outside the CDR3, is SQTIHQWPATLVQPVGSPLSLECTVEGTSNPNLYWYRQAAGRGLQLLFYSVGIGQISSEVPQNLSASRPQDRQFILSSKKLLLSDSGFYLCAWIGTGAAFFGQGTRLTVV.

This chain links TRBV5-6 with TRBJ2-2; D gene ambiguous. Germline assignment: CDR1 SGHDT and CDR2 YYEEEE. Trimming pared 3 bases from V and 5 bases from J, leaving 20 bases between. The CDR3 has 17 amino acids. CDR3 DNA sequence: TGTGCCAGCAGCTCAAGGTTTGGCGGACGGTTAACCGGGGAGCTGTTTTTT. It is translated as CASSSRFGGRLTGELFF.

The V call is TRBV9, the J call TRBJ2-3; D gene uncertain. The CDR3 is made up of 11 amino acids. In germline, CDR1 is SGDLS, CDR2 YYNGEE. Trimming removed 0 bases at V and 6 bases at J, with 2 bases between. CDR3 DNA sequence: TGTGCCAGCAGCGTAGGGGATACGCAGTATTTT. Encoded protein: CASSVGDTQYF.